This entry lists 30 T cell receptor beta chains sequenced from one sample in a study of molecular identifiers for immune sequencing clone quantification (dated by TCRdb to between 2017 and 2018). Library generation was performed with PCR. This sample was sequenced with an Illumina HiSeq 4000. TCRdb redid the processing of the public reads, applying fastp at Q25 and MiXCR, and retained in-frame beta chains. CDR3 protein sequences are deduplicated, and each keeps its most common genes and DNA. The sample table contains approximately 60,000 distinct CDR3 sequences; only one count was recorded for about 19% of them. The biggest ten clones account for 1.4% to 1.5% of the sample. Sequencing input: naive CD8+ T cells from blood, with Jurkat cell RNA spiked in. The cell subset or site label, read with the paper, signifies: FACS-sorted CD8+CD4-CCR7+CD45RA+ naive T cells. The receptors were gathered from a human donor in good health. Some libraries in this study had Jurkat cell RNA spiked in.

This clonotype was observed at least ten times. V gene TRBV9 combines with J gene TRBJ2-7, with 8 positions matching TRBD2. CDR1 is SGDLS, CDR2 YYNGEE, per germline. The CDR3 is made up of 13 amino acids. Unmatched junction bases numbered 3, after V lost 4 bases and J lost 3 bases. The CDR3 region has the DNA TGTGCCAGCAGCCCGGGGGGGGGCTACGAGCAGTACTTC. Residues: CASSPGGGYEQYF.

Within the sample, this clonotype is medium-sized (0.01 to 0.1%). This chain uses TRBV23-1 with TRBJ2-3; D is undetermined. TRBV23-1 carries the ORF label, with uncertain function. V gave up 10 bases and J gave up 0 bases, with 14 bases separating them. This CDR3 comprises 14 residues. The CDR3 spells CANSTVTSTDTQYF. CDR3 nucleotide sequence: TGCGCCAATTCGACGGTGACTAGCACAGATACGCAGTATTTT.

V gene TRBV27 combines with J gene TRBJ2-7, with 11 bases fitting TRBD1. The CDR3 sequence is 15 residues long. Losses at the gene ends were 5 bases for V and 2 bases for J; bases not matched to a gene: 5. CDR1 is MNHEY and CDR2 is SMNVEV in the germline V gene (reference sequence). The CDR3 sequence: CASSLGQGAAYEQYF. The CDR3 DNA reads TGTGCCAGCAGTCTAGGACAGGGGGCGGCCTACGAGCAGTACTTC.

Ten or more counts support this clonotype. The chain combines TRBV25-1 with TRBJ2-1, with no clear D. This CDR3 is 11 amino acids long. Between the trimmed V and J ends, which lost 8 bases and 3 bases, there was a span of 5 bases. CDR1 is MGHDK, CDR2 SYGVNS, per germline. The CDR3, as DNA: TGTGCCAGCGGGGACTACAATGAGCAGTTCTTC. It specifies CASGDYNEQFF.

There are many counts of this clonotype. The chain is built from TRBV4-1 and TRBJ2-3, with 9 bases fitting TRBD2. Trimming took 4 bases from V and 5 from J; bases not matched to a gene: 4. Germline CDR1 MGHRA, CDR2 YSYEKL. CDR3 size: 14 residues. CDR3 residues: CASSPLAGQDTQYF. DNA of the CDR3: TGCGCCAGCAGCCCACTAGCGGGCCAAGATACGCAGTATTTT.

For this clonotype: Just one base apart from a much larger clone, this may be a read error. This sequence joins TRBV20-1 and TRBJ1-2; unclear D gene. The CDR3 runs 13 residues. Germline V gene data show CDR1 as DFQATT and CDR2 as SNEGSKA (reference sequence). V gave up 4 bases and J gave up 6 bases, with 15 bases separating them. CDR3 amino acids: CSATKLGVDGYTF. In nucleotides, the CDR3 is TGCAGTGCTACGAAACTAGGAGTGGATGGCTACACCTTC.

This clonotype was seen repeatedly, ten times or more. V and J are TRBV29-1 and TRBJ2-5; no firm D call. Trimming took 3 bases from V and 5 from J, leaving 10 bases between them. The CDR3 extends over 12 amino acids. Germline values: CDR1 SQVTM, CDR2 ANQGSEA. DNA for the CDR3: TGCAGCGTTGATGTTAGTGGGGAGACCCAGTACTTC. It specifies CSVDVSGETQYF.

This clonotype has ten or more counts. The V call is TRBV12-3 or TRBV12-4, the J call TRBJ2-3, with unresolved D. Trimming took off 5 bases at V and 2 bases at J, with 14 bases between the two ends. The CDR3 is made up of 15 amino acids. The CDR3 bases are TGTGCCAGCAGTCTATATGGGGTTTCCACAGATACGCAGTATTTT. Residues: CASSLYGVSTDTQYF.

The sample holds many counts of this clonotype. The chain carries TRBV12-3 or TRBV12-4 and TRBJ2-3, with D tentatively TRBD1 (5 bases). Trimming cost V 4 bases and J 0 bases, with 11 bases left between them. This CDR3 has 15 amino acids. CDR3 DNA: TGTGCCAGCAGTTCCTACCAGGGTAGCACAGATACGCAGTATTTT. Translation: CASSSYQGSTDTQYF.

This clonotype was seen many times. CDR3 DNA: TGTGCCAGCAGCCCCGGGACTAGCTTCCACGAGCAGTACTTC. Protein product: CASSPGTSFHEQYF. This sequence joins TRBV13 and TRBJ2-7; 9 nucleotides line up with TRBD2. CDR3 length equals 14 residues. With V trimmed by 5 bases and J by 5 bases, 7 bases remained unmatched. The germline V gene encodes CDR1 PRHDT and CDR2 FYEKMQ (reference sequence).

J is TRBJ2-7 and V is TRBV27, with 9 positions matching TRBD1. Germline assignment: CDR1 MNHEY and CDR2 SMNVEV (reference sequence). J lost 4 bases, V lost 6 bases, and 4 bases had no gene match. The CDR3 is 13 amino acids. This CDR3 is CASRIGQGYEQYF. DNA for the CDR3: TGTGCCAGCAGAATCGGACAGGGGTACGAGCAGTACTTC.

This clonotype came up many times. The rearrangement joins TRBV30 to TRBJ2-2; no firm D call. V was clipped by 1 base and J by 1 base, with 1 base between them. This CDR3 has 12 residues. The germline CDR1 and CDR2 sequences are GTSNPN and SVGIG (reference sequence). As DNA, the CDR3 is TGTGCCTGGAGTGGGAACACCGGGGAGCTGTTTTTT. Encoded protein: CAWSGNTGELFF.

This clonotype was seen ten or more times. This chain uses TRBV28 with TRBJ2-7; 9 bases fit TRBD2. CDR1 is MDHEN and CDR2 is SYDVKM in the germline V gene. J gave up 5 bases and V 0 bases, and 5 bases lay outside the gene matches. This CDR3 contains 15 residues. The CDR3 sequence is CASSLWRLAGNEQYF. In DNA, the CDR3 is TGTGCCAGCAGTTTATGGAGGCTAGCGGGAAACGAGCAGTACTTC.

This clonotype was observed a few times. The rearrangement uses TRBV3-1 and TRBJ2-7; 13 bases line up with TRBD2. This CDR3 spans 16 amino acids. The J segment lost 3 bases and the V segment lost 1 base, leaving 3 bases of the junction unmatched. Germline V lookup: CDR1 LGHDT, CDR2 YNNKEL (reference sequence). CDR3 loop: CASSQAGLAGDYEQYF. CDR3 coding DNA: TGTGCCAGCAGCCAAGCTGGACTAGCGGGAGACTACGAGCAGTACTTC.

Points on this clonotype: A much larger clonotype is one base distant, so this may be a read error. The gene calls are TRBV28 and TRBJ2-2; D gene unclear. This CDR3 contains 15 residues. Trimming took off 3 bases at V and 4 bases at J, with 12 bases between the two ends. Germline V gene lookup returns CDR1 MDHEN and CDR2 SYDVKM. The CDR3 coding sequence is TGTGCCAGCAGTTTGGTGGGTCCGAGCACCGGGGAGCTGTTTTTT. As protein: CASSLVGPSTGELFF.

This clonotype appeared a single time. The CDR3 here is CASRFTGTGYEQYF. In DNA form, the CDR3 reads TGTGCCAGCAGGTTTACCGGGACAGGGTACGAGCAGTACTTC. This rearrangement joins TRBV11-2 to TRBJ2-7; 9 bases agree with TRBD1. After removal of 6 bases from V and 4 bases from J, the junction contained 7 bases not matched to a gene. Germline V gives CDR1 SGHAT, CDR2 FQNNGV. This CDR3 contains 14 residues.

This clonotype was detected many times. The chain combines TRBV28 with TRBJ1-5; unclear D gene. The CDR3 loop spans 13 amino acids. Germline loops: CDR1 MDHEN, CDR2 SYDVKM. V was pared by 3 bases and J by 5 bases, with 8 bases between. CDR3 DNA sequence: TGTGCCAGCAGTTTGATCCCCGATCAGCCCCAGCATTTT. This encodes CASSLIPDQPQHF.

CDR3 sequence: CASSFVPRNEQFF. As DNA, the CDR3 is TGTGCCAGCAGTTTCGTCCCCAGGAATGAGCAGTTCTTC. The V call is TRBV12-3 or TRBV12-4, the J call TRBJ2-1; D is undetermined. V lost 3 bases, J lost 7 bases, and 10 bases lay in between. The CDR3 is 13 amino acids.

This clonotype came up a few times. The chain carries TRBV24-1 and TRBJ2-7; unclear D gene. CDR3 length: 13 amino acids. The germline V gene has CDR1 KGHDR and CDR2 SFDVKD. Trimming removed 6 bases at V and 0 bases at J, with 8 bases between. The CDR3 region has the DNA TGTGCCACCAGTCTAAGTAACTCCTACGAGCAGTACTTC. Protein: CATSLSNSYEQYF.

This clonotype came up many times. CDR3 nucleotide sequence: TGTGCCAGCAGCAAAGCTCACAGGGCCGATTGGAATGAGCAGTTCTTC. Translating gives CASSKAHRADWNEQFF. V gene TRBV21-1 combines with J gene TRBJ2-1; TRBD1 reflects the table's D call only, with no check against the DNA. TRBV21-1 is classified as a pseudogene. The CDR3 extends over 16 amino acids.

This clonotype has at least ten counts. The chain employs TRBV6-5 and TRBJ2-3; D ambiguous. V lost 2 bases, J lost 0 bases, and 6 bases lay in between. CDR1 is MNHEY, CDR2 SVGAGI, per germline. The CDR3 loop spans 14 amino acids. CDR3 DNA: TGTGCCAGCAGTTACGGCCTAAGCACAGATACGCAGTATTTT. It translates to CASSYGLSTDTQYF.

This clonotype was counted at least ten times. J is TRBJ2-7 and V is TRBV28; tentative D call: TRBD1 (5 bases). CDR1 is MDHEN, CDR2 SYDVKM, per germline. The CDR3 consists of 14 residues. V lost 4 bases to trimming and J lost 1 base, with 11 bases between them. The CDR3 here is CASSSVTDSYEQYF. DNA of the CDR3: TGTGCCAGCAGTTCTGTGACAGATTCCTACGAGCAGTACTTC.

This sequence joins TRBV27 and TRBJ2-1; no reliable D call. V lost 7 bases and J lost 7, with 11 bases in between. The V gene's germline CDR1 is MNHEY and CDR2 SMNVEV (reference sequence). This CDR3 has 12 amino acids. The CDR3 nucleotides are TGTGCCAGCACCGGGCCTAGGAATGAGCAGTTCTTC. It encodes CASTGPRNEQFF.

This clonotype was seen a handful of times. The CDR3 sequence is CASSLVSGTGSYEQFF. CDR3 DNA: TGCGCCAGCAGCTTGGTGTCCGGGACAGGGAGTTATGAGCAGTTCTTC. The chain couples TRBV5-1 to TRBJ2-1; 9 positions match TRBD1. This CDR3 has 16 residues. J was trimmed by 8 bases and V by 0 bases; bases with no gene match: 9. Germline V gene sequence: CDR1 SGHRS, CDR2 YFSETQ.

This clonotype has a count of ten or more. The chain recombines TRBV11-1 with TRBJ2-3; D is ambiguous. The CDR3 sequence is 13 residues long. The V end was cut by 2 bases, the J end by 4 bases, with 7 bases between. Germline loops: CDR1 SGHAT, CDR2 FQDESV (reference sequence). CDR3 nucleotides: TGTGCCAGCAGCTTACAGGTAGCAGATACGCAGTATTTT. This encodes CASSLQVADTQYF.

This clonotype was detected ten times or more. This rearrangement joins TRBV27 to TRBJ2-2, with D possibly being TRBD1 or TRBD2 (5 bases each). Per germline, CDR1 MNHEY and CDR2 SMNVEV (reference sequence). The CDR3 covers 15 residues. The V end lost 6 bases, the J end lost 4 bases, and 15 bases lay between the germline ends. The CDR3 sequence is CASSPSGAGTGELFF. The CDR3 DNA reads as TGTGCCAGCAGCCCATCTGGGGCGGGCACCGGGGAGCTGTTTTTT.

There are many counts of this clonotype. This chain links TRBV4-1 with TRBJ2-1; D is unresolved. Trimming cost V 0 bases and J 10 bases, with 7 bases left between them. Looked up from germline, CDR1 is MGHRA and CDR2 is YSYEKL. The CDR3 runs 12 residues. For the CDR3, the DNA is TGCGCCAGCAGCCAAGATCCCAGGGAGCAGTTCTTC. Amino acid sequence: CASSQDPREQFF.

This clonotype was recorded a few times. The rearrangement links TRBV27 to TRBJ2-3; tentative D call: TRBD2 (5 bases). Germline CDR1 reads MNHEY; CDR2 reads SMNVEV (reference sequence). V lost 6 bases and J lost 2, with 9 bases in between. The CDR3 consists of 13 residues. The chain's CDR3 is CASRAVITDTQYF. The CDR3 nucleotides are TGTGCCAGCAGAGCGGTCATCACAGATACGCAGTATTTT.

The chain joins TRBV4-3 to TRBJ2-5, with D perhaps TRBD1 (5 bases). The CDR3 runs 15 residues. V was trimmed by 0 bases and J by 1 base, leaving 9 bases between them. CDR1 LGHNA and CDR2 YSLEER come from the germline V gene. DNA of the CDR3: TGCGCCAGCAGCCAAGAAGGGGCAGCCCAAGAGACCCAGTACTTC. It translates to CASSQEGAAQETQYF.

As to this clonotype: One junction end does not reproduce the germline sequence, and a read error may be involved. This chain uses TRBV5-3 with TRBJ2-1; 9 bases line up with TRBD2. TRBV5-3 is an ORF, and what it does is uncertain. This CDR3 has 14 residues. CDR3 bases: TGTGCCAGCAGCTCGGCGGGAGGGTTAAATGAGCAGTTCTTC. It translates to CASSSAGGLNEQFF.